This is a list of T cell receptor beta chains from one sample in a study of blood T cell repertoires in COVID-19. Profiling relied on immunoSEQ multiplex PCR, and the TCRdb table lists in-frame clones only, not all of them. The table has 200,000 to 250,000 clones, roughly nine tenths seen once. Sequencing was done on a sample of PBMCs or T cells enriched from blood (not recorded which). The receptors were sampled from a man aged 30-40 years who had recovered from COVID-19. The CDR3 runs from the conserved cysteine through the conserved F or W. Fields, in order: V gene, D gene, J gene, CDR3 length, clone size, CDR3 protein, CDR3 DNA. D genes are given only for firm matches. Size is stated for part of the rows, as once, few or many counts, or as a class when the clone is expanded.

>TRBV28|-|TRBJ1-6|13|-
CASSNKKNSPLHF
TGTGCCAGCAGCAACAAAAAAAATTCACCCCTCCACTTT
>TRBV27|-|TRBJ1-6|15|-
CASSAGPAGNSPLHF
TGTGCCAGCAGTGCTGGGCCTGCGGGTAATTCACCCCTCCACTTT
>TRBV4-2|-|TRBJ1-3|15|-
CASSKGARDGNTIYF
TGTGCCAGCAGCAAAGGGGCCCGGGATGGGAACACCATATATTTT
>TRBV5-6|-|TRBJ1-1|16|-
CASSFITGLGLTEAFF
TGTGCCAGCAGCTTTATCACAGGGTTGGGTTTAACTGAAGCTTTCTTT
>TRBV19|TRBD1|TRBJ2-1|16|-
CASKGDPGQGNNEQFF
TGTGCCAGCAAGGGGGACCCTGGACAGGGAAACAATGAGCAGTTCTTC
>TRBV18|-|TRBJ1-2|14|-
CASSHSDSNYGYTF
TGTGCCAGCTCACATTCGGACAGTAACTATGGCTACACCTTC
>TRBV5-1|-|TRBJ1-2|13|-
CASSRDRLTGYTF
TGCGCCAGCAGCCGTGACAGGTTAACAGGCTACACCTTC
>TRBV19|-|TRBJ2-2|13|-
CASSSYYTGELFF
TGTGCCAGTAGTAGTTACTACACCGGGGAGCTGTTTTTT
>TRBV6-5|TRBD1|TRBJ2-3|14|-
CASETGTRADTQYF
TGTGCCAGCGAGACAGGGACACGCGCAGATACGCAGTATTTT
>TRBV7-2|-|TRBJ2-5|16|few
CASSLAGGGTGRTQYF
TGTGCCAGCAGCTTAGCCGGGGGGGGGACAGGGCGGACCCAGTACTTC
>TRBV29-1|-|TRBJ2-1|10|once
CSVISNEQFF
TGCAGCGTTATTAGCAATGAGCAGTTCTTC
>TRBV5-8|-|TRBJ2-2|15|-
CASSSGQGGTGELFF
TGTGCCAGCAGCTCGGGGCAGGGGGGAACCGGGGAGCTGTTTTTT
>TRBV11-3|TRBD2|TRBJ2-3|15|-
CASSLEGLAEDTQYF
TGTGCCAGCAGCTTAGAGGGCCTAGCGGAAGATACGCAGTATTTT
>TRBV7-2|TRBD2|TRBJ2-5|14|-
CASSLAGGGETQYF
TGTGCCAGCAGCTTGGCGGGGGGGGGAGAGACCCAGTACTTC
>TRBV5-5|-|TRBJ1-2|17|few
CASSLGQPLGGRYGYTF
TGTGCCAGCAGCTTGGGCCAACCCCTCGGGGGGCGCTATGGCTACACCTTC
>TRBV5-8|-|TRBJ2-5|13|once
CASSLQGWETQYF
TGTGCCAGCAGCTTACAGGGATGGGAGACCCAGTACTTC
>TRBV28|-|TRBJ2-1|15|-
CASSLGNAGPLEQFF
TGTGCCAGCAGTTTAGGAAACGCAGGGCCTTTGGAGCAGTTCTTC
>TRBV4-2|TRBD1|TRBJ1-5|15|-
CASSQEVRGNQPQHF
TGTGCCAGCAGCCAAGAGGTCAGGGGGAATCAGCCCCAGCATTTT
>TRBV27|-|TRBJ1-2|11|once
CASSSGGGYTF
TGTGCCAGCAGTTCGGGGGGCGGCTACACCTTC
>TRBV5-6|TRBD2|TRBJ2-3|18|-
CASRTGTSGPRDPDTQYF
TGTGCCAGCAGGACCGGGACTAGCGGGCCCCGGGACCCAGATACGCAGTATTTT
>TRBV3-1/TRBV3-2|TRBD1|TRBJ1-6|16|-
CASSQDSPDRDSPLHF
TGTGCCAGCAGCCAAGATTCACCGGACAGGGATTCACCCCTCCACTTT
>TRBV29-1|-|TRBJ1-1|13|few
CSVQGHLNTEAFF
TGCAGCGTTCAGGGACACTTGAACACTGAAGCTTTCTTT
>TRBV5-5|TRBD2|TRBJ2-7|15|-
CASNQLSGRGNEQYF
TGTGCCAGCAACCAGCTTAGCGGGAGAGGGAACGAGCAGTACTTC
>TRBV29-1|-|TRBJ2-7|14|once
CSVAGGTGAYEQYF
TGCAGCGTTGCCGGAGGGACTGGTGCCTACGAGCAGTACTTC
>TRBV28|-|TRBJ1-1|13|-
CASSLFGVIRAFF
TGTGCCAGCAGTTTATTCGGGGTTATACGAGCTTTCTTT
>TRBV20-1|TRBD1|TRBJ1-2|16|-
CSANDVGQVFEYGYTF
TGCAGTGCTAATGATGTCGGACAGGTCTTTGAGTATGGCTACACCTTC
>TRBV18|TRBD1|TRBJ1-2|19|-
CASSPRKPSPGQGNYGYTF
TGTGCCAGCTCACCACGTAAACCTTCTCCGGGACAGGGGAACTATGGCTACACCTTC
>TRBV29-1|-|TRBJ1-2|13|few
CSVELGGPYGYTF
TGCAGCGTTGAGCTCGGGGGGCCCTATGGCTACACCTTC
>TRBV30|-|TRBJ1-5|12|-
CAWSVRGQPQHF
TGTGCCTGGAGTGTCAGGGGACAGCCCCAGCATTTT
>TRBV28|TRBD2|TRBJ2-2|17|-
CASSLIRWGLVGGELFF
TGTGCCAGCAGTCTGATTCGGTGGGGACTAGTAGGCGGGGAGCTGTTTTTT
>TRBV27|TRBD2|TRBJ2-7|16|-
CASSPRLAFTGYEQYF
TGTGCCAGCAGTCCCAGACTAGCGTTTACGGGGTACGAGCAGTACTTC